The 3 T cell receptor beta chains in this list originate from one sample, sequenced in a study of CXCR3-negative and CXCR3-positive naive CD8 T cells (dated by TCRdb to about 2019). Their recognized antigens are unknown. General conclusions and limits of the study: TRB CDR3s from CXCR3-positive naive cells showed higher hydrophobicity (lower Kidera factor 4), lower energy, and higher strength and volume indices than CXCR3-negative naive cells.

TCRdb shows the sequencer as NextSeq 550. The Human TCR Profiling Kit (MiLaboratory) was used to make UMI-labeled 5' RACE TRB cDNA libraries. TCRdb reprocessed the reads and assigns one entry to each CDR3 protein sequence, leaving out DNA. For this sample, the table gives more than 80,000 distinct CDR3 sequences. More than 0.3% of the sample is held by the ten biggest clonotypes. Sequenced: naive CXCR3+ CD8+ T cells from blood. Taken with the paper, the label for cell subset or site translates to: CD45RO-CCR7+CD27+CD95- naive CD8+ T cells expressing CXCR3 (TNR3+). All receptors come from a human donor in good health. Some clones in this sample may be carry-over from other donors' samples.

J is TRBJ2-7 and V is TRBV28; TCRdb calls TRBD1, which cannot be checked without DNA. Germline CDR1 MDHEN, CDR2 SYDVKM. CDR3 length: 12 residues. The CDR3 is CASEGRDYEQYF.

The CDR3: CASSPGLAGEETQYF. This sequence joins TRBV5-1 and TRBJ2-5; TCRdb reports TRBD2, a call that lacks DNA to check it against. CDR1 SGHRS and CDR2 YFSETQ come from the germline V gene. The CDR3 sequence is 15 residues long.

The chain recombines TRBV7-9 with TRBJ2-7; as DNA is missing, the TRBD1 call by TCRdb cannot be tested. Germline V gene sequence: CDR1 SEHNR, CDR2 FQNEAQ (reference sequence). CDR3 length: 16 residues. The CDR3 spells CASSLVHAGGDYEQYF.